Below are 11 T cell receptor beta chains sequenced from a single sample in a study of siplizumab effects on memory and regulatory T cells. The data were produced by immunoSEQ multiplex PCR, yet TCRdb's version contains in-frame clones alone and is incomplete. The top ten clones hold 1.7% of a sample with about 70,000 clones, about 87% of them seen once. The sample taken for sequencing was Tregs sorted from blood. Receptors originate from a human donor in good health.

The chain carries TRBV6-5 and TRBJ1-5; perhaps TRBD1 as D (5 bases). This CDR3 contains 13 residues. Germline loops: CDR1 MNHEY, CDR2 SVGAGI. V lost 6 bases and J 5 bases, leaving 11 bases between the germline ends. DNA for the CDR3: TGTGCCAGCAGCCCCAGGGTTTATCAGCCCCAGCATTTT. This sequence encodes CASSPRVYQPQHF.

The chain is built from TRBV7-2 and TRBJ2-1; D is ambiguous. The ends were cut back, 0 bases at V and 9 bases at J, with 3 bases in the middle. This CDR3 is 11 amino acids long. Germline CDR1 and CDR2: SGHTA and FQGNSA. The CDR3 DNA reads as TGTGCCAGCAGCTTAGCCAGTGAGCAGTTCTTC. It encodes CASSLASEQFF.

This chain connects TRBV30 to TRBJ2-7; TRBD2 might be the D (5 bases). Germline V gene data show CDR1 as GTSNPN and CDR2 as SVGIG (reference sequence). V was trimmed by 8 bases and J by 2 bases, leaving 19 bases between them. The CDR3 consists of 14 residues. The CDR3 bases are TGTGCCGCCCAGACACTAGAGGCCGCCTACGAGCAGTACTTC. This encodes CAAQTLEAAYEQYF.

This clone was picked up many times. V usage is TRBV7-9 and J usage is TRBJ2-1; D might be TRBD2 (6 bases). The V end lost 4 bases, the J end lost 7 bases, and 20 bases lay between the germline ends. The CDR3 consists of 16 residues. Germline-derived CDR1 and CDR2 are SEHNR and FQNEAQ (reference sequence). For the CDR3, the DNA is TGTGCCAGCAGCTCGAAGGGACTCTGGAGCGGAAATGAGCAGTTCTTC. Translated: CASSSKGLWSGNEQFF.

The rearrangement links TRBV10-1 to TRBJ2-3; TRBD2 matches at 7 bases. V lost 4 bases, J lost 5 bases, and 3 bases stayed unmatched. Germline V gene data show CDR1 as WNHNN and CDR2 as SYGVQD (reference sequence). The CDR3 sequence is 13 residues long. The CDR3 loop reads CASSGGSLDTQYF. CDR3 coding DNA: TGCGCCAGCAGTGGCGGGAGCTTAGATACGCAGTATTTT.

This sequence joins TRBV2 and TRBJ2-7, with unresolved D. The CDR3 consists of 12 residues. Trimming left V 2 bases short and J 4 bases short, with 6 bases between. CDR1 is SNHLY, CDR2 FYNNEI, per germline. CDR3 DNA: TGTGCCAGCAGTGAACACTATTACGAGCAGTACTTC. This sequence encodes CASSEHYYEQYF.

This chain joins TRBV9 and TRBJ2-3; D unclear. Trimming took off 4 bases at V and 4 bases at J, with 10 bases between the two ends. This CDR3 region has 13 residues. Germline lookup yields CDR1 SGDLS and CDR2 YYNGEE. CDR3 amino acids: CASSSGPSDTQYF. The CDR3 DNA reads as TGTGCCAGCAGCTCAGGACCCTCAGATACGCAGTATTTT.

The chain links TRBV11-2 to TRBJ2-1; 10 positions agree with TRBD2. The CDR3 is 15 amino acids. Germline V lookup: CDR1 SGHAT, CDR2 FQNNGV. The V segment lost 5 bases and the J segment 7 bases; nucleotides outside the gene matches: 8. CDR3 in DNA: TGTGCCAGCAGCCTTAGCGGGAGGTTAGAAAATGAGCAGTTCTTC. Protein product: CASSLSGRLENEQFF.

The rearrangement uses TRBV5-4 and TRBJ2-3; 10 nucleotides agree with TRBD2. The CDR3 runs 16 residues. Germline V gene data show CDR1 as SGHNT and CDR2 as YYREEE (reference sequence). The trim removed 3 bases at V and 1 base at J, leaving 5 bases unmatched. The CDR3 nucleotides are TGTGCCAGCAGCTCCCTAGCGGGAGTGGGCACAGATACGCAGTATTTT. This translates into CASSSLAGVGTDTQYF.

The rearrangement joins TRBV6-1 to TRBJ1-3, with D unresolved. This CDR3 spans 18 amino acids. Germline CDR1 MNHNS, CDR2 SASEGT. Trimming shortened V by 1 base and J by 0 bases, and 16 bases separated the two germline ends. This CDR3 is CASSEVWAVYSSGNTIYF. The CDR3 DNA is TGTGCCAGCAGTGAAGTTTGGGCAGTGTACAGCTCTGGAAACACCATATATTTT.

The chain has TRBV6-1 and TRBJ2-3; D remains unclear. Germline values: CDR1 MNHNS, CDR2 SASEGT. The CDR3 sequence is 11 residues long. The V end was cut by 8 bases, the J end by 5 bases, with 8 bases between. In nucleotides, the CDR3 is TGTGCCAGCGGATCAAGAGATACGCAGTATTTT. This gives the protein CASGSRDTQYF.